This TCR beta chain was recovered during a study of cytomegalovirus exposure and HLA in healthy donors. Study summary: Ancestry clustering placed 70% to 90% of a few hundred genotyped donors in the Caucasian-associated cluster. Study findings and constraints: Sequence variants that were highly shared formed a cluster that was likely a sequencing artifact.

In regard to this clone: Its antigen is not known.

The PCR made use of 60 Vbeta and 13 Jbeta primers. TCRdb's copy holds only in-frame clones and misses some; the assay was immunoSEQ multiplex PCR. The table has 150,000 or so clones, 70% to 80% seen once. The clonotype comes from a man aged 30 to 39 in good health and CMV-seropositive. Input material: PBMCs.

The CDR3 coding sequence is TGTGCCAGCAGCCAGCGAGTGCGAGAGACCCAGTACTTC. Translating gives CASSQRVRETQYF. The genes are TRBV14 and TRBJ2-5; D not certain. This CDR3 contains 13 residues. Trimming shortened V by 3 bases and J by 4 bases, and 9 bases separated the two germline ends. Looked up from germline, CDR1 is SGHDN and CDR2 is FVKESK.